Listed below are T cell receptor beta chains from one sample, sequenced in a study of cytomegalovirus exposure and HLA in healthy donors. Only in-frame clones appear in the TCRdb table, and some are missing; sequencing was by immunoSEQ multiplex PCR. The sample's table shows around 100,000 clones. The source material was PBMCs. These receptors were taken from a man between 25 and 39 years old in good health and CMV-seronegative. CDR3s include the opening cysteine and the closing phenylalanine or tryptophan. D genes are given only for firm matches.

.,TRBJ2-1,TRBV5-1,CASSLVPAYNEQFF,TGCGCCAGCAGCTTGGTGCCAGCCTACAATGAGCAGTTCTTC
TRBD1,TRBJ1-5,TRBV5-6,CASSLGQGSNQPQHF,TGTGCCAGCAGCTTAGGACAGGGGAGCAATCAGCCCCAGCATTTT
TRBD1,TRBJ1-2,TRBV10-3,CAISPTGPENGYTF,TGTGCCATCAGCCCGACAGGGCCGGAGAATGGCTACACCTTC
TRBD1,TRBJ1-1,TRBV5-1,CASSRTGDTEAFF,TGCGCCAGCAGTCGGACAGGGGACACTGAAGCTTTCTTT
TRBD1,TRBJ1-1,TRBV18,CASSPVGTGQNTEAFF,TGTGCCAGCTCACCCGTCGGGACAGGGCAGAACACTGAAGCTTTCTTT
.,TRBJ1-5,TRBV15,CATSRDSGYSNQPQHF,TGTGCCACCAGCAGAGATAGCGGATATAGCAATCAGCCCCAGCATTTT
TRBD2,TRBJ2-7,TRBV5-1,CASSLVFRGGDKAYEQYF,TGCGCCAGCAGCTTGGTGTTCCGGGGGGGAGATAAAGCCTACGAGCAGTACTTC
.,TRBJ1-2,TRBV28,CASSLSNYGYTF,TGTGCCAGCAGTTTGAGTAACTATGGCTACACCTTC
.,TRBJ1-5,TRBV27,CATSRGNQPQHF,TGTGCCACCTCCAGGGGCAATCAGCCCCAGCATTTT
.,TRBJ1-2,TRBV5-1,CASSPQGYGYTF,TGCGCCAGCAGCCCACAGGGTTATGGCTACACCTTC
.,TRBJ1-1,TRBV10-3,CAIKRETGVNTEAFF,TGTGCCATCAAACGAGAAACGGGGGTGAACACTGAAGCTTTCTTT
TRBD2,TRBJ2-1,TRBV5-4,CASSLSGGSYNEQFF,TGTGCCAGCAGCCTGTCTGGCGGGAGTTACAATGAGCAGTTCTTC
.,TRBJ1-2,TRBV5-1,CASSLAAGATNYGYTF,TGCGCCAGCAGCTTGGCGGCAGGGGCGACTAACTATGGCTACACCTTC
.,TRBJ2-7,TRBV2,CASSVQYYEQYF,TGTGCCAGCAGTGTACAGTACTACGAGCAGTACTTC
.,TRBJ2-7,TRBV6-5,CASSPWTVSYEQYF,TGTGCCAGCAGTCCTTGGACAGTTTCCTACGAGCAGTACTTC
.,TRBJ1-2,TRBV12-5,CASGFGQSYGYTF,TGTGCTAGTGGTTTTGGACAGAGCTATGGCTACACCTTC
.,TRBJ2-1,TRBV5-6,CASSLGSSYNEQFF,TGTGCCAGCAGCTTAGGGAGTTCCTACAATGAGCAGTTCTTC
.,TRBJ1-4,TRBV5-4,CASSLRANEKLFF,TGTGCCAGCAGCTTGCGGGCTAATGAAAAACTGTTTTTT
TRBD1,TRBJ1-1,TRBV19,CASSHPGGARTEAFF,TGTGCCAGTAGCCATCCAGGGGGCGCGCGGACTGAAGCTTTCTTT
.,TRBJ1-6,TRBV30,CAWGRGRTSSYNSPLHF,TGTGCCTGGGGGCGGGGGAGAACGAGCTCCTATAATTCACCCCTCCACTTT
TRBD2,TRBJ2-1,TRBV28,CARLAGLFLLSYNEQFF,TGTGCCAGACTAGCGGGGCTTTTCCTACTATCCTACAATGAGCAGTTCTTC
.,TRBJ2-2,TRBV10-1,CASAPSRTPGCGTGELFF,TGCGCCAGCGCTCCCTCTCGGACCCCAGGGTGCGGCACCGGGGAGCTGTTTTTT
.,TRBJ2-5,TRBV7-9,CASRLAGGETQYF,TGTGCCAGCAGACTGGCCGGCGGGGAGACCCAGTACTTC
.,TRBJ1-2,TRBV28,CASSLTSPPGYTF,TGTGCCAGCAGTTTGACTTCCCCCCCGGGCTACACCTTC
.,TRBJ1-1,TRBV6-6,CASSYSPWSTEAFF,TGTGCCAGCAGTTACTCGCCCTGGAGCACTGAAGCTTTCTTT